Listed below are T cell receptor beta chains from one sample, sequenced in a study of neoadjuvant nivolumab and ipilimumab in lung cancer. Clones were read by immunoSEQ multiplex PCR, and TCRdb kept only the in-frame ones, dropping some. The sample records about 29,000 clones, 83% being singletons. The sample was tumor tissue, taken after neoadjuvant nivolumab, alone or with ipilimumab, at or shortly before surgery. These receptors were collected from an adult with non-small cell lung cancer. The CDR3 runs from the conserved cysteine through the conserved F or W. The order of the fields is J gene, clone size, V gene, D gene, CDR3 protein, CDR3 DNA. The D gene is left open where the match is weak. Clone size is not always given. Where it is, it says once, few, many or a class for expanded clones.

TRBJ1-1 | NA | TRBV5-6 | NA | CASSSTQRVNQVNTEAFF | TGTGCCAGCAGCAGCACGCAAAGGGTTAATCAGGTGAACACTGAAGCTTTCTTT
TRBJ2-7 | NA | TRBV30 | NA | CAWKFGHEQYF | TGTGCCTGGAAATTTGGCCACGAGCAGTACTTC
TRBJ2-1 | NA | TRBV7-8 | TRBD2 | CASSLAWTSGGAGEQFF | TGTGCCAGCAGCTTAGCGTGGACTAGCGGGGGGGCGGGTGAGCAGTTCTTC
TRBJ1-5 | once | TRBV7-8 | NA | CASSFTGFSNQPQHF | TGTGCCAGCAGCTTCACAGGGTTCAGCAATCAGCCCCAGCATTTT
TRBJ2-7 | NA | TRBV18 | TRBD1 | CASSPGQGILYEQYF | TGTGCCAGCTCACCGGGACAGGGGATTTTGTACGAGCAGTACTTC
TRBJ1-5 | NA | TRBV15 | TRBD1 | CATSRDQGANSNQPQHF | TGTGCCACCAGCAGAGATCAGGGGGCAAACAGCAATCAGCCCCAGCATTTT
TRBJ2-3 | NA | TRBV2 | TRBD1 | CASGQGEIDTQYF | TGTGCCAGCGGACAGGGTGAAATAGATACGCAGTATTTT
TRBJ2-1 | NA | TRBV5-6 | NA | CASSLQDNEQFF | TGTGCCAGCAGCTTGCAGGACAATGAGCAGTTCTTC
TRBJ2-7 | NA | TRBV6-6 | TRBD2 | CASSSPGTRVGEQYF | TGTGCCAGCAGCTCCCCCGGGACTAGGGTAGGGGAGCAGTACTTC
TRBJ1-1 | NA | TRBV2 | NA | CASRRGTEAFF | TGTGCCAGCAGAAGGGGTACTGAAGCTTTCTTT
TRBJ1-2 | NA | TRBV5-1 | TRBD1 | CASSLGGQGAPGYTF | TGCGCCAGCAGCTTGGGAGGACAGGGGGCACCTGGCTACACCTTC
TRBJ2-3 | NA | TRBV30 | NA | CAWSSTSGADTQYF | TGTGCCTGGAGTTCCACCTCAGGGGCAGATACGCAGTATTTT
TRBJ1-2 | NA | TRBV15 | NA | CATSRDREYGYTF | TGTGCCACCAGCAGAGATAGGGAGTATGGCTACACCTTC
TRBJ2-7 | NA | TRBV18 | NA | CASSPPSLDEQYF | TGTGCCAGCTCACCACCGTCGCTTGACGAGCAGTACTTC
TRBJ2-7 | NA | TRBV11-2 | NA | CASTLGDYEQYF | TGTGCCAGCACCCTAGGGGACTACGAGCAGTACTTC
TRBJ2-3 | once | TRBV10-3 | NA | CAISESGPRVDTQYF | TGTGCCATCAGTGAGTCTGGACCCCGGGTAGATACGCAGTATTTT
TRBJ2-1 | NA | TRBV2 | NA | CASSGRGPYNEQFF | TGTGCCAGCAGTGGCAGGGGCCCCTACAATGAGCAGTTCTTC
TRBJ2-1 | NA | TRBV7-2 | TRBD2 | CASSTTSDHNEQFF | TGTGCCAGCAGCACGACTAGCGACCACAATGAGCAGTTCTTC
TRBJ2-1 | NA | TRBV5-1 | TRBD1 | CASSLGQGSLNEQFF | TGCGCCAGCAGCTTGGGACAGGGATCTCTCAATGAGCAGTTCTTC
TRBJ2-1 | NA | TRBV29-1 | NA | CSVRNHYNEQFF | TGCAGCGTTCGGAACCACTACAATGAGCAGTTCTTC
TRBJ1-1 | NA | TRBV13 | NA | CASSLGGGTEAFF | TGTGCCAGCAGCTTAGGAGGGGGCACTGAAGCTTTCTTT
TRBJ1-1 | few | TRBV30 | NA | CAWIIRTNTEAFF | TGTGCCTGGATCATCAGGACGAACACTGAAGCTTTCTTT
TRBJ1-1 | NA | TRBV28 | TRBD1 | CASSLRGHVTEAFF | TGTGCCAGCAGTTTGAGGGGGCACGTCACTGAAGCTTTCTTT
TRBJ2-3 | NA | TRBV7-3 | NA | CASSPDREADTQYF | TGTGCCAGCAGCCCCGACAGGGAGGCAGATACGCAGTATTTT
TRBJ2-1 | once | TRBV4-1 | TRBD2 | CASSQLRGGGYRNEQFF | TGCGCCAGCAGCCAACTTAGGGGCGGGGGGTATAGAAATGAGCAGTTCTTC
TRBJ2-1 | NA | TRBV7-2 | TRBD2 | CASSLIAGPFNEQFF | TGTGCCAGCAGCCTAATAGCGGGACCTTTTAATGAGCAGTTCTTC
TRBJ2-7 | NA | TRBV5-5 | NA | CASSLGTPEVREQYF | TGTGCCAGCAGCTTGGGGACGCCCGAAGTCCGCGAGCAGTACTTC
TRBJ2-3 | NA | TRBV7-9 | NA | CASSSTRQTDTQYF | TGTGCCAGCAGCTCGACTAGACAAACAGATACGCAGTATTTT
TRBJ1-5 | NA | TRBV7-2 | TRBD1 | CASSLEDRDWHF | TGTGCCAGCAGCTTAGAGGACAGGGATTGGCATTTT
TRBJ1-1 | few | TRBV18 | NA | CASSPGTSGQAFF | TGTGCCAGCTCACCCGGGACTTCCGGCCAAGCTTTCTTT
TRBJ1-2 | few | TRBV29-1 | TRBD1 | CSGVQGDYGYTF | TGCAGCGGTGTACAGGGGGACTATGGCTACACCTTC
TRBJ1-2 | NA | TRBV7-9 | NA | CASSLEGRGGLYYGYTF | TGTGCCAGCAGCTTAGAGGGGAGGGGGGGCCTCTACTATGGCTACACCTTC
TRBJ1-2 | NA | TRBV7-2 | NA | CASSLRQVYYGYTF | TGTGCCAGCAGCTTACGACAGGTGTACTATGGCTACACCTTC
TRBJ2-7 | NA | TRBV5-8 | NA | CASSSVPGAYEQYF | TGTGCCAGCAGCTCCGTGCCAGGAGCCTACGAGCAGTACTTC
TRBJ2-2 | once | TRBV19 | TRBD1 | CASRDRTNTGELFF | TGTGCCAGTAGGGACAGGACGAACACCGGGGAGCTGTTTTTT
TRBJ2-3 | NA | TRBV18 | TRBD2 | CASRIQSGTGTDTQYF | TGTGCCAGCCGGATTCAAAGCGGGACCGGAACAGATACGCAGTATTTT
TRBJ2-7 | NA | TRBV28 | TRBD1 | CASSSSNWTGLGEQYF | TGTGCCAGCAGTTCCTCGAACTGGACAGGGCTGGGCGAGCAGTACTTC
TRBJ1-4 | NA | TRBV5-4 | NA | CASSTVPNEKLFF | TGTGCCAGCAGCACGGTCCCTAATGAAAAACTGTTTTTT
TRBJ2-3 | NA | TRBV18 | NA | CASSEGHTDTQYF | TGTGCCAGCTCCGAGGGCCACACAGATACGCAGTATTTT
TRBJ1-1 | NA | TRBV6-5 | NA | CASSVEGTGTEAFF | TGTGCCAGCAGCGTCGAGGGGACGGGCACTGAAGCTTTCTTT
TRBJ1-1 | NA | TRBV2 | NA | CASSVRYTEAFF | TGTGCCAGCAGTGTTAGATACACTGAAGCTTTCTTT
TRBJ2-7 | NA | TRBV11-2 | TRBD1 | CASSFDWTGSYEQYF | TGTGCCAGCAGCTTCGATTGGACAGGGTCCTACGAGCAGTACTTC
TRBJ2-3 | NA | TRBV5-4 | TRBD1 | CASSSRQGTFDTQYF | TGTGCCAGCAGCTCACGACAGGGTACGTTTGATACGCAGTATTTT
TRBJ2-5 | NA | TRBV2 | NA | CASSEGLKETQYF | TGTGCCAGCAGTGAAGGGCTTAAAGAGACCCAGTACTTC
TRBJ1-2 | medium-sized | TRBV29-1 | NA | CSVDVPNRDDYGYTF | TGCAGCGTTGACGTTCCGAACAGGGACGACTATGGCTACACCTTC
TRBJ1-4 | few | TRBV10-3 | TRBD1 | CAISETGQGLREKLFF | TGTGCCATCAGTGAGACGGGACAGGGCCTCCGGGAAAAACTGTTTTTT
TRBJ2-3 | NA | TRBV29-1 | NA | CSVIQGSDTQYF | TGCAGCGTTATACAGGGTTCAGATACGCAGTATTTT
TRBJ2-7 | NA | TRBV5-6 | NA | CASSPSGSNYEQYF | TGTGCCAGCAGCCCCTCGGGATCAAACTACGAGCAGTACTTC